This TCR beta chain was documented in a study of blood T cell repertoires in COVID-19. Study as a whole: Sample material is recorded as cDNA or gDNA derived from T cells, B-cell-depleted T cells, or PBMCs.

Libraries were prepared by immunoSEQ multiplex PCR; TCRdb keeps only in-frame clonotypes and omits some of them. The sample carries roughly 280,000 clones, around 90% recorded once. There are a few counts of this clone. J gave up 7 bases and V 7 bases, and 15 bases lay outside the gene matches. From germline, CDR1 is LNHDA and CDR2 SQIVND (reference sequence). This CDR3 has 16 amino acids. This receptor was obtained from a man aged 35-49 years who had been exposed to COVID-19. Sequenced material: PBMCs or T cells enriched from blood (not recorded which). The rearrangement links TRBV19 to TRBJ2-1, with 8 bases lining up with TRBD2. CDR3 sequence reads: CASKPRGSGDGNEQFF. CDR3 in DNA: TGTGCCAGTAAACCCCGAGGTAGCGGGGACGGTAATGAGCAGTTCTTC.